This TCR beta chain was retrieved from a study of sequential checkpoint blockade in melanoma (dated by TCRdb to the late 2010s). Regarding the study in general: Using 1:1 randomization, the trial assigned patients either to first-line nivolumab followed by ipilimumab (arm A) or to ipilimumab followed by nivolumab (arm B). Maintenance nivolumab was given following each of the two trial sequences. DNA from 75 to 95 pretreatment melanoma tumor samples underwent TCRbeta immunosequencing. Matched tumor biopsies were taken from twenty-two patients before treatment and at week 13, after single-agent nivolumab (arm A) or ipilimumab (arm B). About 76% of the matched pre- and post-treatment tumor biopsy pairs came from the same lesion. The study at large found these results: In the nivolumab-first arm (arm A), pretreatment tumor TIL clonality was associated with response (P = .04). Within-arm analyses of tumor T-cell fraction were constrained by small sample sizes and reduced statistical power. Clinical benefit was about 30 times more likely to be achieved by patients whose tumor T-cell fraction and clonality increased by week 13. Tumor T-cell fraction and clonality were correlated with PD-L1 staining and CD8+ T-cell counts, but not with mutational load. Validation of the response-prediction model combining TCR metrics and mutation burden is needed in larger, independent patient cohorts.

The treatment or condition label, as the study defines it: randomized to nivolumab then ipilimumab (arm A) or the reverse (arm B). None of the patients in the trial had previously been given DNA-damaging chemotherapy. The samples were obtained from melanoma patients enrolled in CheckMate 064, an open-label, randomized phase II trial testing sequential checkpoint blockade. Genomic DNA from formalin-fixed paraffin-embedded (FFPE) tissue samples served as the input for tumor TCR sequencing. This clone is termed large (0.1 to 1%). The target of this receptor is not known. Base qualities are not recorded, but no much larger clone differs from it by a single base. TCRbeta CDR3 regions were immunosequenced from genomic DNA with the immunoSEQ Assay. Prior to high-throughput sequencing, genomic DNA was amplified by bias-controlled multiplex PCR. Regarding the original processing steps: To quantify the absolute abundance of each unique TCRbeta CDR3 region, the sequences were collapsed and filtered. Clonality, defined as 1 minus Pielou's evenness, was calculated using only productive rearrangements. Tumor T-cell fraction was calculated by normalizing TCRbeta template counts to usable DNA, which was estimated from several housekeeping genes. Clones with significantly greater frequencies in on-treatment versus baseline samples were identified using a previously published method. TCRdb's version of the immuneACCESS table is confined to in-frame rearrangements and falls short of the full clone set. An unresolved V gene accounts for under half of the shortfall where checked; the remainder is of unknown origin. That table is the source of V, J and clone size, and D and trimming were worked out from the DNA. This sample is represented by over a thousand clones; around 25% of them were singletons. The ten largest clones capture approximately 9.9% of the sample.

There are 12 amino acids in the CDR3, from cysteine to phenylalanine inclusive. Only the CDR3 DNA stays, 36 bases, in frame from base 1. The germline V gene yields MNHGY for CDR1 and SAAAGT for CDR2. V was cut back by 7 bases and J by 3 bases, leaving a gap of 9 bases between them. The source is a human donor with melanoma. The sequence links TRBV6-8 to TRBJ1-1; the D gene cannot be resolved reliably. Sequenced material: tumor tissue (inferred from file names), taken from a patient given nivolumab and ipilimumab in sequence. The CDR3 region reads CASTLRHTEAFF. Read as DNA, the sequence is TGTGCCAGCACCTTAAGGCACACTGAAGCTTTCTTT.